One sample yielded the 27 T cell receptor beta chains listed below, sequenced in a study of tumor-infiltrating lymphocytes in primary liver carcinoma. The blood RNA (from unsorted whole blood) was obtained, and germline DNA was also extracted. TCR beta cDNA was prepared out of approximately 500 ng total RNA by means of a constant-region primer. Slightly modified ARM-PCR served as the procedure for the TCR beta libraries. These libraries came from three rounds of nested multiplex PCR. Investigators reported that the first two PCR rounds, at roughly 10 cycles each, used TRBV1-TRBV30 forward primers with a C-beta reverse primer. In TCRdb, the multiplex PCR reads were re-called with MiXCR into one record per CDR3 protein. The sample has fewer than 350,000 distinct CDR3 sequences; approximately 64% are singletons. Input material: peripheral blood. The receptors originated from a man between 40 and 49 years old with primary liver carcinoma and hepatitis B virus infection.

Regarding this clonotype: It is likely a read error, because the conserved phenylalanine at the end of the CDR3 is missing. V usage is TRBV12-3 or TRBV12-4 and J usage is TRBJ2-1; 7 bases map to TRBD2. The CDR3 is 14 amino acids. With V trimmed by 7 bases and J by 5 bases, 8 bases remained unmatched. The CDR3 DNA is TGTGCCAGCAAACTAGCGAGAGGACACAATGAGCAGTTCTTA. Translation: CASKLARGHNEQFL.

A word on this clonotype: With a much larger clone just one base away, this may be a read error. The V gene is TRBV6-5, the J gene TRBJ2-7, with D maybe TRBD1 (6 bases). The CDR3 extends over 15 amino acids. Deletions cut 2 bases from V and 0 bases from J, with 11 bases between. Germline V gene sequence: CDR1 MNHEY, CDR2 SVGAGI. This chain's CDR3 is CASSYVDRHSYEQYF. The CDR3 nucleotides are TGTGCCAGCAGTTACGTGGACAGACACTCCTACGAGCAGTACTTC.

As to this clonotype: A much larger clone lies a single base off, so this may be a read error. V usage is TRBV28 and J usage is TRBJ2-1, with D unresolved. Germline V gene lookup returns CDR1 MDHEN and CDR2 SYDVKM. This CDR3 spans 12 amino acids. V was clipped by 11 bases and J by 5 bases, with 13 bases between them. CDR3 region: CAGSTIDNEQFF. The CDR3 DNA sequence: TGTGCCGGGTCCACTATTGACAATGAGCAGTTCTTC.

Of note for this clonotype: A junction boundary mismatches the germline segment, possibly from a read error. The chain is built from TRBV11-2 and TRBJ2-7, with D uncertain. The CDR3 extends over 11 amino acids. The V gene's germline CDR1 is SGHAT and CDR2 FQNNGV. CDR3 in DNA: TGTGTCAGCACCACCGGCTACGAGCAGTGCTTC. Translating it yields CVSTTGYEQCF.

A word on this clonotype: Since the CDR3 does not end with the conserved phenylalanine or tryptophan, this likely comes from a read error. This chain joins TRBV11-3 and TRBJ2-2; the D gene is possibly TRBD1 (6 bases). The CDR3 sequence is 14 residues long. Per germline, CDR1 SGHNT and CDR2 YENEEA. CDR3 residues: CASSLSGDTGELFS. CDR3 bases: TGTGCCAGCAGCTTGTCCGGGGACACTGGGGAGCTGTTTTCT.

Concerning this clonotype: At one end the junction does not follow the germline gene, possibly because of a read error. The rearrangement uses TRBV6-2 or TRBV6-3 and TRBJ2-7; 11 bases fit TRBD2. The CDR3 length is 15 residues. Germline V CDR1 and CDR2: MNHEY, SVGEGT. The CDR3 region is CASSLGLAGLYEQYF. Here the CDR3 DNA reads TGTGCCAGCAGCCTCGGACTAGCGGGCCTCTACGAGCAGTATTTC.

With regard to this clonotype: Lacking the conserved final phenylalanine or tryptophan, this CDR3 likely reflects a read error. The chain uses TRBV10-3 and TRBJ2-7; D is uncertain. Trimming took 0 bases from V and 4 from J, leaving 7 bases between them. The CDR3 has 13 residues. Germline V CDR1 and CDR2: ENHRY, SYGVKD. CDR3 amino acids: CAISESGHYEQYS. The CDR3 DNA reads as TGTGCCATCAGTGAGTCGGGCCATTACGAGCAGTACTCC.

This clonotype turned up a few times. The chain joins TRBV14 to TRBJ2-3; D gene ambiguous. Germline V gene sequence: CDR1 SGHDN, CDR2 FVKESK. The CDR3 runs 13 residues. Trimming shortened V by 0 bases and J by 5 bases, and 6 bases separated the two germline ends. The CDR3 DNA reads TGTGCCAGCAGCCAAGATCTAGTAGATACGCAGTATTTT. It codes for CASSQDLVDTQYF.

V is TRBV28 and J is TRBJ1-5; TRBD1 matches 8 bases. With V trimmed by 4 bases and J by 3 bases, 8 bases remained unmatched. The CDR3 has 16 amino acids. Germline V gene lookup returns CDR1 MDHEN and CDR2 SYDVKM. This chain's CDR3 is CASSSTDRALNQPQHF. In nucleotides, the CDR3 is TGTGCCAGCAGTTCCACGGACAGGGCTCTCAATCAGCCCCAGCATTTT.

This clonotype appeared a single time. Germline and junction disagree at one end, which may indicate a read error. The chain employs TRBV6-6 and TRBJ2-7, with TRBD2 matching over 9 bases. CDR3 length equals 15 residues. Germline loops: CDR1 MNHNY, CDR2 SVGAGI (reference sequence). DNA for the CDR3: TGTGCAAGCAGTGAGGCGGGAGGGCCCTTCTACGAGCAGTACTTC. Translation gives CASSEAGGPFYEQYF.

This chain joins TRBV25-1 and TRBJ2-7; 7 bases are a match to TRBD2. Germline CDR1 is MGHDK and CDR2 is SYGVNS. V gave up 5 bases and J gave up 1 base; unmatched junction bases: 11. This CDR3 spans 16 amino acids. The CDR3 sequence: CASSPRGGSDSYEQYF. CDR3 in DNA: TGTGCCAGCAGTCCCCGGGGCGGGAGCGATTCCTACGAGCAGTACTTC.

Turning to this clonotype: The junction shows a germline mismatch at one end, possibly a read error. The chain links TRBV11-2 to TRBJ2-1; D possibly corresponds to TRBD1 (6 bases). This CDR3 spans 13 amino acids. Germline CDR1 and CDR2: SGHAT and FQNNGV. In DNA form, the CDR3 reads TGTGCCACCAGCCTCGACAGGCGGAGTGAGCAGTTCTTC. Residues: CATSLDRRSEQFF.

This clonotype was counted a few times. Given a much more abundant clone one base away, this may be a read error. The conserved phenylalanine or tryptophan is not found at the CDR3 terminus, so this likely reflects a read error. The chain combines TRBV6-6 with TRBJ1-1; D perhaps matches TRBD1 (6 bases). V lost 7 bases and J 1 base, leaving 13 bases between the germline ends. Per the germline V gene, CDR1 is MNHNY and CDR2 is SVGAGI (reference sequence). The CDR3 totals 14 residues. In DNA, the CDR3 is TGTGCCAGCAACCAACAGGGTGCGAACACTGAAGCTTTCATT. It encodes CASNQQGANTEAFI.

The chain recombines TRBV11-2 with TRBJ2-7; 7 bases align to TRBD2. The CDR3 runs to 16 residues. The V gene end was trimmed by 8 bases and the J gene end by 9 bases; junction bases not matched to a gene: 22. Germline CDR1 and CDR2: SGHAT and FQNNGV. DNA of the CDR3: TGTGCCAGCGTCCCGTCGTTAGACACTAGCGAGGGCGTGCAGTACTTC. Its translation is CASVPSLDTSEGVQYF.

CDR3 residues: CAIRVVGTEAFF. The CDR3, as DNA: TGTGCCATCAGGGTGGTAGGCACTGAAGCTTTCTTT. The rearrangement joins TRBV10-3 to TRBJ1-1, with D unclear. The germline V gene has CDR1 ENHRY and CDR2 SYGVKD. This CDR3 has 12 residues. The ends were cut back, 6 bases at V and 4 bases at J, with 9 bases in the middle.

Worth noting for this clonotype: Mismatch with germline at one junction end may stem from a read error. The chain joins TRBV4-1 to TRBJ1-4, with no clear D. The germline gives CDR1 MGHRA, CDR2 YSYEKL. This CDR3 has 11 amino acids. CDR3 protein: CANSRPERLFF. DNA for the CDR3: TGCGCCAACAGCCGTCCGGAAAGACTGTTTTTT.

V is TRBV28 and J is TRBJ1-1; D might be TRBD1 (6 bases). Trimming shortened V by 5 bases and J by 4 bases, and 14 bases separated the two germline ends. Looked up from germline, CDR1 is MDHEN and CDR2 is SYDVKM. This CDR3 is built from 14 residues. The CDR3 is CASSTQGPSTEAFF. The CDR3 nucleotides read TGTGCCAGCAGTACACAGGGCCCGAGCACTGAAGCTTTCTTT.

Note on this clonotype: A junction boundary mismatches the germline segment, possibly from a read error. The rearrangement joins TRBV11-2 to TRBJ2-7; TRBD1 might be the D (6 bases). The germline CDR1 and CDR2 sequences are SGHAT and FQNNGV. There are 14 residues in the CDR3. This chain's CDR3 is CAISLEPGVYEQYF. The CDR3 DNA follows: TGTGCCATCAGCTTAGAGCCAGGGGTGTACGAGCAATACTTC.

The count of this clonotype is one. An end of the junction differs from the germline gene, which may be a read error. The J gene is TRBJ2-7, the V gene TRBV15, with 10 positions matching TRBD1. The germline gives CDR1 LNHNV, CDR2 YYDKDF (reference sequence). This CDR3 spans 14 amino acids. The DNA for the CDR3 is TGTGGCACCAGCGCAGGACAGGGGGACTACGAGCAGTACTTC. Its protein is CGTSAGQGDYEQYF.

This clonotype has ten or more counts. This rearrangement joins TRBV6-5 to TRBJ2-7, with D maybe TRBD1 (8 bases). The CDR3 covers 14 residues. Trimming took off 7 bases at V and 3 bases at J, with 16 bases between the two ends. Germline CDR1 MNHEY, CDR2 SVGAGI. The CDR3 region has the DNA TGTGCCAGCAACAGGGGGGGGCAAAGCTACGAGCAGTACTTC. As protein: CASNRGGQSYEQYF.

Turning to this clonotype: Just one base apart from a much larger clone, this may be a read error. Written as DNA, the CDR3 is TGCAGCGTTGGCCCCTGGTCAGGGTACGGGGGCTACACCTTC. Translated, it gives CSVGPWSGYGGYTF. This sequence joins TRBV29-1 and TRBJ1-2; perhaps TRBD1 as D (5 bases). This CDR3 is built from 14 residues. Trimming pared 4 bases from V and 8 bases from J, leaving 20 bases between. CDR1 is SQVTM, CDR2 ANQGSEA, per germline.

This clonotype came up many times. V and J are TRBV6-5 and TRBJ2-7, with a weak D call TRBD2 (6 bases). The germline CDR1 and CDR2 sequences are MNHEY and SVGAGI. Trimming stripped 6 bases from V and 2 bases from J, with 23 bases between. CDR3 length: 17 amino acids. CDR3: CASRPLTGTGGTYEQYF. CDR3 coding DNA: TGTGCCAGCAGACCCCTTACCGGGACTGGAGGGACCTACGAGCAGTACTTC.

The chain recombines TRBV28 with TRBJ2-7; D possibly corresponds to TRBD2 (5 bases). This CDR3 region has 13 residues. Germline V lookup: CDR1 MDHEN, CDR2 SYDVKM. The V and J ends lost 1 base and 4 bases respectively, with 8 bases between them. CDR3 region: CASSLYGEYEQYF. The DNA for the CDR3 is TGTGCCAGCAGTTTATACGGGGAGTACGAGCAGTACTTC.

The CDR3 DNA reads as TGTGCCAGCAGCCCCAGTCGTGGGGCGGCAGACGAGCAGTACTTC. It codes for CASSPSRGAADEQYF. V usage is TRBV28 and J usage is TRBJ2-7, with D possibly matching TRBD1 (5 bases). Trimming took 6 bases from V and 5 from J, leaving 20 bases between them. Germline loops: CDR1 MDHEN, CDR2 SYDVKM. There are 15 residues in the CDR3.

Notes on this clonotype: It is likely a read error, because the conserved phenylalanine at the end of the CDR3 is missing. CDR3 residues: CASSSGPLVGLEQYY. DNA for the CDR3: TGTGCCAGTAGCTCGGGACCCCTAGTAGGGCTCGAGCAGTACTAC. The gene calls are TRBV11-2 and TRBJ2-7; perhaps D is TRBD1 or TRBD2 (5 bases each). This CDR3 comprises 15 residues. Germline CDR1 SGHAT, CDR2 FQNNGV.

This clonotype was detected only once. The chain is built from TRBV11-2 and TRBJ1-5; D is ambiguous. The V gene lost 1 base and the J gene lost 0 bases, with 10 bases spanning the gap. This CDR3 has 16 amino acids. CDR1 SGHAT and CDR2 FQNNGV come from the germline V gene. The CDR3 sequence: CASSLGALHSNQPQHF. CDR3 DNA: TGTGCCAGCAGCTTAGGTGCTCTCCATAGCAATCAGCCCCAGCATTTT. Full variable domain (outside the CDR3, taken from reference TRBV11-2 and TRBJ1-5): EAGVAQSPRYKIIEKRQSVAFWCNPISGHATLYWYQQILGQGPKLLIQFQNNGVVDDSQLPKDRFSAERLKGVDSTLKIQPAKLEDSAVYLCASSLGALHSNQPQHFGDGTRLSIL.

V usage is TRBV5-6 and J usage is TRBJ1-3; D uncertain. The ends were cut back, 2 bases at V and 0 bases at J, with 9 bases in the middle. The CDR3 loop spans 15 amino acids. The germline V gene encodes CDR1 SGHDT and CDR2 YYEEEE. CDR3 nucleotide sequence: TGTGCCAGCAGCTTAGGTCCGGGCTCTGGAAACACCATATATTTT. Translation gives CASSLGPGSGNTIYF. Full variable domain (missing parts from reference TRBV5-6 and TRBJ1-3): DAGVTQSPTHLIKTRGQQVTLRCSPKSGHDTVSWYQQALGQGPQFIFQYYEEEERQRGNFPDRFSGHQFPNYSSELNVNALLLGDSALYLCASSLGPGSGNTIYFGEGSWLTVV.